A single sample is the source of the 14 T cell receptor beta chains below, sequenced in a study of shared clonotypes between healthy human individuals. Method: immunoSEQ multiplex PCR; TCRdb's copy keeps in-frame clones and lacks some. The table has about 2.2 million clones, about 92% seen once. Naive CD8 cells were CD45RO-negative, positively selected for CCR7, excluding terminally differentiated effector memory CD45RA+ cells. The sequenced sample consisted of naive CD8+ T cells from PBMCs. Receptor source: a man between 18 and 35 years old in good health. Some clones in this sample may be carry-over from other donors' samples.

This sequence joins TRBV7-9 and TRBJ2-7; 7 nucleotides align to TRBD1. In germline, CDR1 is SEHNR, CDR2 FQNEAQ (reference sequence). This CDR3 contains 14 residues. The V and J ends lost 5 bases and 2 bases, in that order; junction bases with no gene match: 6. The CDR3 reads CASSPGQYPYEQYF. The CDR3 nucleotides are TGTGCCAGCAGCCCGGGACAGTACCCCTACGAGCAGTACTTC.

The chain employs TRBV13 and TRBJ1-1; D ambiguous. The V gene lost 1 base and the J gene lost 8 bases, with 11 bases spanning the gap. The CDR3 contains 13 residues. Germline loops: CDR1 PRHDT, CDR2 FYEKMQ (reference sequence). The CDR3 protein is CASSLARRSEAFF. DNA of the CDR3: TGTGCCAGCAGCTTAGCCAGGCGGTCGGAAGCTTTCTTT.

CDR3 sequence reads: CASSEIDNEQFF. In DNA, the CDR3 is TGCGCCAGCAGCGAGATCGACAATGAGCAGTTCTTC. The rearrangement joins TRBV5-1 to TRBJ2-1, with D unresolved. CDR1 is SGHRS, CDR2 YFSETQ, per germline. The CDR3 sequence is 12 residues long. V gave up 4 bases and J gave up 5 bases, with 7 bases separating them.

The CDR3 nucleotides read TGTGCCAGCAGCTCCCGTGGAGGGGTGGGCTCTCTCTCCTACGAGCAGTACTTC. Amino acid sequence: CASSSRGGVGSLSYEQYF. This chain uses TRBV7-9 with TRBJ2-7, with D perhaps TRBD2 (6 bases). CDR1 is SEHNR, CDR2 FQNEAQ, per germline (reference sequence). The V gene lost 4 bases and the J gene lost 0 bases, with 22 bases spanning the gap. The CDR3 has 18 residues.

The chain has TRBV6-5 and TRBJ1-1, with no clear D. The germline CDR1 and CDR2 sequences are MNHEY and SVGAGI. The V gene lost 2 bases and the J gene lost 1 base, with 8 bases spanning the gap. The CDR3 runs 14 residues. CDR3 bases: TGTGCCAGCAGTTACAGGGCTCCGAACACTGAAGCTTTCTTT. This codes for CASSYRAPNTEAFF.

The V and J genes are TRBV7-8 and TRBJ2-7; D is possibly TRBD1 (6 bases). The CDR3 contains 14 residues. With 1 base removed from V and 3 bases from J, the gap between germline ends came to 10 bases. CDR1 and CDR2 from the germline V gene are SGHVS and FQNEAQ. The CDR3 region has the DNA TGTGCCAGCAGCTTAGGGGACAACCGCTACGAGCAGTACTTC. Translating gives CASSLGDNRYEQYF.

This clone was detected only a few times. The V call is TRBV29-1, the J call TRBJ1-5, with TRBD1 matching 9 bases. The germline gives CDR1 SQVTM, CDR2 ANQGSEA. The CDR3 covers 13 residues. V lost 6 bases, J lost 7 bases, and 7 bases stayed unmatched. The CDR3 DNA is TGCAGCGTAGGGACAGGGAAAGCCCAGCCCCAGCATTTT. This encodes CSVGTGKAQPQHF.

This chain connects TRBV28 to TRBJ2-7; the D is unclear. The germline gives CDR1 MDHEN, CDR2 SYDVKM. The CDR3 covers 15 residues. The V end lost 2 bases, the J end lost 0 bases, and 11 bases lay between the germline ends. The CDR3 spells CASSLIPESSYEQYF. The DNA of the CDR3 is TGTGCCAGCAGTTTAATCCCGGAAAGCTCCTACGAGCAGTACTTC.

The chain links TRBV4-2 to TRBJ1-1; 7 bases fit TRBD1. Germline trimming cut 3 bases from V and 1 base from J; bases unmatched to any gene: 5. Germline-derived CDR1 and CDR2 are LGHNA and YNFKEQ. This CDR3 is 15 amino acids long. CDR3 sequence (DNA): TGTGCCAGCAGCCAGGCCCGGACAGGGAACACTGAAGCTTTCTTT. Protein sequence: CASSQARTGNTEAFF.

The chain joins TRBV10-3 to TRBJ2-2; D may be TRBD1 (5 bases). Germline V gene sequence: CDR1 ENHRY, CDR2 SYGVKD. Trimming left V 8 bases short and J 4 bases short, with 14 bases between. The CDR3 spans 14 residues. As DNA, the CDR3 is TGTGCCATCTTTAGGGGTTCGACCACCGGGGAGCTGTTTTTT. This sequence encodes CAIFRGSTTGELFF.

The chain carries TRBV14 and TRBJ2-5; possibly TRBD1 for D (5 bases). This CDR3 spans 14 amino acids. Trimming removed 2 bases from V and 2 bases from J, with 9 bases in between. Germline V gene lookup returns CDR1 SGHDN and CDR2 FVKESK. In nucleotides, the CDR3 is TGTGCCAGCAGCCAACGACAGATACAAGAGACCCAGTACTTC. Protein product: CASSQRQIQETQYF. The entire variable domain, with the rest obtained from reference TRBV14 and TRBJ2-5, is as follows: EAGVTQFPSHSVIEKGQTVTLRCDPISGHDNLYWYRRVMGKEIKFLLHFVKESKQDESGMPNNRFLAERTGGTYSTLKVQPAELEDSGVYFCASSQRQIQETQYFGPGTRLLVL.

This clone was found once. A read error may be the cause here, since a much bigger clone is one base away. This chain joins TRBV6-6 and TRBJ1-1; D call uncertain. Looked up from germline, CDR1 is MNHNY and CDR2 is SVGAGI (reference sequence). The CDR3 has 11 amino acids. V dropped 6 bases and J dropped 1 base, with 3 bases sitting between them. DNA of the CDR3: TGTGCCAGCAGCCCGAACACTGAAGCTTTCTTT. Translated, it gives CASSPNTEAFF.

The V call is TRBV19, the J call TRBJ2-5; weak D call: TRBD2 (5 bases). Germline V gene data show CDR1 as LNHDA and CDR2 as SQIVND (reference sequence). The germline V and J ends were trimmed by 3 bases and 0 bases, with 8 bases remaining between them. The CDR3 spans 14 residues. CDR3 bases: TGTGCCAGTAGTATTTGGCGGGACCAAGAGACCCAGTACTTC. Amino acids: CASSIWRDQETQYF.

V gene TRBV4-2 combines with J gene TRBJ2-5; 9 nucleotides agree with TRBD1. There are 16 residues in the CDR3. Germline CDR1 is LGHNA and CDR2 is YNFKEQ. With 5 bases clipped from V and 5 bases from J, the junction kept 12 bases outside the gene matches. The CDR3 DNA sequence: TGTGCCAGCAGCGGGCGAGGGGACAGGGCTGGCGAGACCCAGTACTTC. Translating gives CASSGRGDRAGETQYF.